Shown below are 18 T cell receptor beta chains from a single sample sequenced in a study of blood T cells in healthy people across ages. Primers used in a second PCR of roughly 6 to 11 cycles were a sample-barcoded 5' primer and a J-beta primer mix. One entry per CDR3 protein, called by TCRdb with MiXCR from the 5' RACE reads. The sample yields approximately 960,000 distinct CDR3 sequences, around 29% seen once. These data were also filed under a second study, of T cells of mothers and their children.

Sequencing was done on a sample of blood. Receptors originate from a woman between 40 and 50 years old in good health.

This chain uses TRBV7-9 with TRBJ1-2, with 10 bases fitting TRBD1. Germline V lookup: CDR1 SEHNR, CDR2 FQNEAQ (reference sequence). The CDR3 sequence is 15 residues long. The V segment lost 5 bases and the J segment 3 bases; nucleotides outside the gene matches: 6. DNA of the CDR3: TGTGCCAGCAGCAAAAGGGACAGGGGCGACTATGGCTACACCTTC. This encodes CASSKRDRGDYGYTF.

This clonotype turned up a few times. The CDR3 here is CASSRPSGGAYSTDTQYF. The CDR3 DNA follows: TGTGCCAGCAGCCGCCCTAGCGGGGGGGCCTATAGCACAGATACGCAGTATTTT. J is TRBJ2-3 and V is TRBV7-2; 12 bases are a match to TRBD2. Germline assignment: CDR1 SGHTA and CDR2 FQGNSA. The CDR3 is made up of 18 amino acids. J lost 0 bases, V lost 5 bases, and 9 bases had no gene match.

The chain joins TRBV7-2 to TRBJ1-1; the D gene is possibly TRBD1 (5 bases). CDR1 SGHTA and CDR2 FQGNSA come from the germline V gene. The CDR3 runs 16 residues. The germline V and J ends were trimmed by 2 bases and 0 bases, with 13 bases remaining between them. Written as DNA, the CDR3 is TGTGCCAGCAGCTTATCTGGGGCAGGGTTGAACACTGAAGCTTTCTTT. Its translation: CASSLSGAGLNTEAFF.

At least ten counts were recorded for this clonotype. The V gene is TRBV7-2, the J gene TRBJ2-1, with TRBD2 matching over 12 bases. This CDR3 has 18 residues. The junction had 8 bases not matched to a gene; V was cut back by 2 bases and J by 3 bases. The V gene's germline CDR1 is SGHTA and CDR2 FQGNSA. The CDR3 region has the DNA TGTGCCAGCAGCTTAACCCCTAGCGGGGGGGCTGGCTACAATGAGCAGTTCTTC. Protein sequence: CASSLTPSGGAGYNEQFF.

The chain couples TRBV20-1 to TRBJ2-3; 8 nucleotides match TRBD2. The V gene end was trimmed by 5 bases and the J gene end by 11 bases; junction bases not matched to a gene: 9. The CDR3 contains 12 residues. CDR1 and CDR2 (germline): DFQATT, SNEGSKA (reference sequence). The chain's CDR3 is CSAPGPAGGQYF. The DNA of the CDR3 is TGCAGTGCTCCGGGACCCGCGGGGGGGCAGTATTTT.

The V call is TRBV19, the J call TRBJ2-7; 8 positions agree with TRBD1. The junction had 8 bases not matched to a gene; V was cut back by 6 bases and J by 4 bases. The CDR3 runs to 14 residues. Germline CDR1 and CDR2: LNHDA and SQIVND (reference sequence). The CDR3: CASSPPGGRYEQYF. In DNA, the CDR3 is TGTGCCAGTAGCCCCCCAGGGGGCCGGTACGAGCAGTACTTC.

The CDR3, as DNA: TGTGCCAGCAGCTTAGGGGGGTGCGACGAGCAGTACTTC. As protein: CASSLGGCDEQYF. The chain joins TRBV7-9 to TRBJ2-5; perhaps D is TRBD1 or TRBD2 (5 bases each). The J call may be in error: the DNA end matches TRBJ2-7 better. CDR1 and CDR2 (germline): SEHNR, FQNEAQ (reference sequence). CDR3 length equals 13 residues.

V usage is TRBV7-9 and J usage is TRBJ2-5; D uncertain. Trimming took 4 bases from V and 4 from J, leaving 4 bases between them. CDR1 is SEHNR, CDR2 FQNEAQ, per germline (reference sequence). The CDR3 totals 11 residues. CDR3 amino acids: CASSSIETQYF. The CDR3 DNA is TGTGCCAGCAGCTCAATAGAGACCCAGTACTTC.

The CDR3 reads CASSLRGRTNTGELFF. The DNA for the CDR3 is TGTGCCAGCAGCCTTAGGGGACGGACGAACACCGGGGAGCTGTTTTTT. This chain connects TRBV4-2 to TRBJ2-2; tentatively, D is TRBD1 or TRBD2 (5 bases each). The V gene's germline CDR1 is LGHNA and CDR2 YNFKEQ. The germline V and J ends were trimmed by 4 bases and 0 bases, with 12 bases remaining between them. The CDR3 is 16 amino acids.

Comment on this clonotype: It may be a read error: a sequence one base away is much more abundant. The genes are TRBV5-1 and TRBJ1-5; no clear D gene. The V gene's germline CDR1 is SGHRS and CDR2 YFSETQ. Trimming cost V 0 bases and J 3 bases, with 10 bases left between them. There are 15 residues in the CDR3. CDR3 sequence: CASSLAAGINQPQHF. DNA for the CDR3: TGCGCCAGCAGCTTGGCCGCGGGGATCAATCAGCCCCAGCATTTT. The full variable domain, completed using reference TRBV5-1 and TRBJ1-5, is KAGVTQTPRYLIKTRGQQVTLSCSPISGHRSVSWYQQTPGQGLQFLFEYFSETQRNKGNFPGRFSGRQFSNSRSEMNVSTLELGDSALYLCASSLAAGINQPQHFGDGTRLSIL.

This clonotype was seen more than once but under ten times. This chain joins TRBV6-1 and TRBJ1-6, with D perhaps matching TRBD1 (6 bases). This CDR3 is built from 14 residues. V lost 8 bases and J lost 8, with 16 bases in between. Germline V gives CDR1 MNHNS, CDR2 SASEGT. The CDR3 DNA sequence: TGTGCCAGCGGGGGGGCTATACTTGATTCACCCCTCCACTTT. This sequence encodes CASGGAILDSPLHF.

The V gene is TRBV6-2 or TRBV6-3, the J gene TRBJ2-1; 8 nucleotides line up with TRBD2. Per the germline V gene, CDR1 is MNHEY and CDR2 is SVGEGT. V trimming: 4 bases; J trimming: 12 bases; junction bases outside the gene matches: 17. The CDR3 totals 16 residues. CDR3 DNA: TGTGCCAGCAGTTCAGACGCTCTTGGGCCGGGGGGGATGCAGTTCTTC. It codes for CASSSDALGPGGMQFF.

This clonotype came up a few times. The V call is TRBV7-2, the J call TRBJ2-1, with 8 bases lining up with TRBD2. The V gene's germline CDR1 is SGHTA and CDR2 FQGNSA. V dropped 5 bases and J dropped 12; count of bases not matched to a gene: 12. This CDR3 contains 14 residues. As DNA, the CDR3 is TGTGCCAGCAGCCGTCCGGGGGGGCTGGAGCGGCAGTTCTTC. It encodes CASSRPGGLERQFF.

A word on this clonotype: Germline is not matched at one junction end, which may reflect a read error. CDR3 sequence (DNA): TGTGCCAGCGGCTTCGGACAGGGTTTCTACGAGCAGTACTTC. This codes for CASGFGQGFYEQYF. The rearrangement uses TRBV7-6 and TRBJ2-7; 8 bases line up with TRBD1. The CDR3 extends over 14 amino acids. CDR1 and CDR2 from the germline V gene are SGHVS and FNYEAQ.

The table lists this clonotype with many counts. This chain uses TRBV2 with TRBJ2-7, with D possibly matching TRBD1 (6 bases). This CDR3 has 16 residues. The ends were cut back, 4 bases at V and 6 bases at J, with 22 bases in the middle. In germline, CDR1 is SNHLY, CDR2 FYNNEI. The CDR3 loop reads CASSVTQGRGGIEQYF. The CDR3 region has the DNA TGTGCCAGCAGTGTTACCCAGGGGCGCGGCGGAATCGAGCAGTACTTC.

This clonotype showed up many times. The CDR3 nucleotides are TGTGCCAGCAGCTTGCACCGGGACAGGGGGCGTGGATCCTACGAGCAGTACTTC. Its translation: CASSLHRDRGRGSYEQYF. J is TRBJ2-7 and V is TRBV5-6, with 12 bases matching TRBD1. CDR3 length: 18 amino acids. CDR1 and CDR2 (germline): SGHDT, YYEEEE. The V gene end was trimmed by 1 base and the J gene end by 1 base; junction bases not matched to a gene: 9.

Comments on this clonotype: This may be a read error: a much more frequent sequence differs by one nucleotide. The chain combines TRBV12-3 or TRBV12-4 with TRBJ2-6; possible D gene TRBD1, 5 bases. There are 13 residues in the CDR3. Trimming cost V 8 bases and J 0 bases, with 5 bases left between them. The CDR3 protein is CASQGSGANVLTF. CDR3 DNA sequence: TGTGCCAGCCAGGGCTCTGGGGCCAACGTCCTGACTTTC.

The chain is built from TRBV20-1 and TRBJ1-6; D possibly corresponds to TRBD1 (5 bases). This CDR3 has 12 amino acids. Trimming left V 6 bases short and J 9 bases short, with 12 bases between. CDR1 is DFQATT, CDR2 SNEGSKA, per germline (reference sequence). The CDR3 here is CSARDFASPLHF. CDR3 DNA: TGCAGTGCCCGGGACTTTGCTTCACCCCTCCACTTT.